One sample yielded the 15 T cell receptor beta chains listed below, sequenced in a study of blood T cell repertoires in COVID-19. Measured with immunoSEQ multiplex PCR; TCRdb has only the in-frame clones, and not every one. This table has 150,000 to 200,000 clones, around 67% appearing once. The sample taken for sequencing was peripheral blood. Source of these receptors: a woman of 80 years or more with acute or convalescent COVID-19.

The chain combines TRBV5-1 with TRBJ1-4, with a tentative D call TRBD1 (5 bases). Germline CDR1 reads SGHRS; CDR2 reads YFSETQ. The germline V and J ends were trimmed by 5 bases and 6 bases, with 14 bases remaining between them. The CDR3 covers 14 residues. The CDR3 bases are TGCGCCAGCAGGGCCAGGGTGGCGGATGAAAAACTGTTTTTT. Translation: CASRARVADEKLFF.

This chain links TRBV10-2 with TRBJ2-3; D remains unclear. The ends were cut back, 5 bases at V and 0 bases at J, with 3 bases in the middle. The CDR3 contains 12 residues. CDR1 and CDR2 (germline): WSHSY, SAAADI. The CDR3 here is CASSLSTDTQYF. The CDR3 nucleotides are TGCGCCAGCAGTCTCAGCACAGATACGCAGTATTTT.

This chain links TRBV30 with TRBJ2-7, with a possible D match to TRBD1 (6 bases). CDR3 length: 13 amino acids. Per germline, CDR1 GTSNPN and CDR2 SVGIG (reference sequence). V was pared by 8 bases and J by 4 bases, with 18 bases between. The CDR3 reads CAKDEQGEYEQYF. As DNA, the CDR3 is TGTGCCAAGGACGAACAGGGAGAATACGAGCAGTACTTC.

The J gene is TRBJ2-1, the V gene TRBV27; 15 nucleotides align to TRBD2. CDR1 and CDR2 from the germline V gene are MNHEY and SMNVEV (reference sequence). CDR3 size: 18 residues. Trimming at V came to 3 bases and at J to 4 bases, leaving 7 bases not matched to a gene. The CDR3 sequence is CASSLGTSGRNLYNEQFF. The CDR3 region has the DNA TGTGCCAGCAGTTTGGGGACTAGCGGGAGGAACTTGTACAATGAGCAGTTCTTC.

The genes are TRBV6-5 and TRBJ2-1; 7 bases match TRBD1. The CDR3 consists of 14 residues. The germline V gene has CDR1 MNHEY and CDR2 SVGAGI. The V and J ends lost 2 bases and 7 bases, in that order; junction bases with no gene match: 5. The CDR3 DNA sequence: TGTGCCAGCAGTTACAGGGGGCTGACAAATGAGCAGTTCTTC. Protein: CASSYRGLTNEQFF.

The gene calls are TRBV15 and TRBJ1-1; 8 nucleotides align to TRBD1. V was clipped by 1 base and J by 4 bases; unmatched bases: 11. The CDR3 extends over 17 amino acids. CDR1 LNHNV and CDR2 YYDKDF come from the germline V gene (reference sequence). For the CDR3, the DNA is TGTGCCACCAGCAGAGGGGGATGGACAGGGTCGGTCACTGAAGCTTTCTTT. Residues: CATSRGGWTGSVTEAFF.

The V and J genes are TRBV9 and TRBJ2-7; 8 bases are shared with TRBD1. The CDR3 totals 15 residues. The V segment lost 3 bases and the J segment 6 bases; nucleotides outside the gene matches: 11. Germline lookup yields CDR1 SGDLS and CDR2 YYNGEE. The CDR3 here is CASSGVTQGVGEQYF. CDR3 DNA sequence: TGTGCCAGCAGCGGGGTAACACAGGGGGTGGGCGAGCAGTACTTC.

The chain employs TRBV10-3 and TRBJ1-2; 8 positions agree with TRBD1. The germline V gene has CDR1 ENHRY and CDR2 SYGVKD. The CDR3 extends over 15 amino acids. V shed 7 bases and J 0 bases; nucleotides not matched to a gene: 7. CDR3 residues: CAINLGQATNYGYTF. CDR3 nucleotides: TGTGCCATCAATCTGGGACAGGCGACTAACTATGGCTACACCTTC.

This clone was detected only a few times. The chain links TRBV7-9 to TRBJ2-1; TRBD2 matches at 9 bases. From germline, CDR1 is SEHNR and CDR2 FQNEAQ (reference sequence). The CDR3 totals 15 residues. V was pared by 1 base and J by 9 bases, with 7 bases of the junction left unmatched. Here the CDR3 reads CASSLVGAGGSEQFF. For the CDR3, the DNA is TGTGCCAGCAGCTTAGTGGGAGCGGGAGGTAGTGAGCAGTTCTTC.

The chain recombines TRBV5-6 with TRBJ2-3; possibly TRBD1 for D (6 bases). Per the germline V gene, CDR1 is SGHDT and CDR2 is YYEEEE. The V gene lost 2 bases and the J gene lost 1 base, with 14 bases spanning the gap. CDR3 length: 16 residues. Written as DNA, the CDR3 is TGTGCCAGCAGCTTTAGACAGGCCAGGGGCACAGATACGCAGTATTTT. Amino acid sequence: CASSFRQARGTDTQYF.

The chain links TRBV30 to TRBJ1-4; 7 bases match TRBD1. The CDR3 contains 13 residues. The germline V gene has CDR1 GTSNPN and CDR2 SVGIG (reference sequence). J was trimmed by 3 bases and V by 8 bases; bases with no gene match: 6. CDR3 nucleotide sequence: TGTGCCGCATCCGGGACAGCTAATGAAAAACTGTTTTTT. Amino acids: CAASGTANEKLFF.

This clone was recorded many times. The CDR3: CASSLVSGGFTGELFF. CDR3 bases: TGTGCCAGCAGCTTAGTTTCGGGAGGGTTCACCGGGGAGCTGTTTTTT. V is TRBV7-2 and J is TRBJ2-2, with 8 bases matching TRBD2. The CDR3 covers 16 residues. Trimming cost V 1 base and J 4 bases; bases outside gene matches: 5. Germline V gene lookup returns CDR1 SGHTA and CDR2 FQGNSA.

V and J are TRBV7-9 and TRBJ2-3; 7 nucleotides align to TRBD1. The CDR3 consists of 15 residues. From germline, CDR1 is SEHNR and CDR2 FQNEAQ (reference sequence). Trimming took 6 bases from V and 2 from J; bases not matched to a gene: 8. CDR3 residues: CASSSGTDLTDTQYF. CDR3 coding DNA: TGTGCCAGCAGTTCCGGGACAGATCTCACAGATACGCAGTATTTT.

In nucleotides, the CDR3 is TGTGCCACCCCGGTGGTAGCCTACAATGAGCAGTTCTTC. Encoded protein: CATPVVAYNEQFF. The chain employs TRBV27 and TRBJ2-1; D is undetermined. CDR1 is MNHEY, CDR2 SMNVEV, per germline (reference sequence). The CDR3 extends over 13 amino acids. Trimming shortened V by 10 bases and J by 2 bases, and 12 bases separated the two germline ends.

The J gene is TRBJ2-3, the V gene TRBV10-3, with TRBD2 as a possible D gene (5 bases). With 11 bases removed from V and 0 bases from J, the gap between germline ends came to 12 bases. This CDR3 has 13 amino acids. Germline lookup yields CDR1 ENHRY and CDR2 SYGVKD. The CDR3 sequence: CAQASGSTDTQYF. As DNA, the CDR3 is TGTGCCCAGGCCAGCGGTAGCACAGATACGCAGTATTTT.